The sequence of this T cell receptor beta chain was determined in a study of cytomegalovirus exposure and HLA in healthy donors. Study findings and constraints: A later analysis reportedly found that, within productive TCRs, an Asian-associated ancestry cluster had fewer N-insertions than the mean observed across the approximately 600 donors.

The PCR ran on 60 Vbeta and 13 Jbeta primers. Profiled with immunoSEQ multiplex PCR; TCRdb holds only in-frame clones, not every one. The data show 110,000 to 150,000 clones, approximately 68% seen once. On this clone: The antigen remains unidentified.

The sample consisted of PBMCs. The receptor was derived from a man in his sixties in good health and CMV-seronegative.

The DNA of the CDR3 is TGTGCCAGCCCTGGCGGGAGAAGTGGGGCCAACGTCCTGACTTTC. Its translation is CASPGGRSGANVLTF. V usage is TRBV7-2 and J usage is TRBJ2-6, with 7 bases that match TRBD2. The CDR3 loop spans 15 amino acids. CDR1 and CDR2 (germline): SGHTA, FQGNSA. Trimming removed 8 bases from V and 3 bases from J; junction bases left unmatched: 7. The entire variable domain, with the rest obtained from reference TRBV7-2 and TRBJ2-6, is as follows: GAGVSQSPSNKVTEKGKDVELRCDPISGHTALYWYRQSLGQGLEFLIYFQGNSAPDKSGLPSDRFSAERTGGSVSTLTIQRTQQEDSAVYLCASPGGRSGANVLTFGAGSRLTVL.